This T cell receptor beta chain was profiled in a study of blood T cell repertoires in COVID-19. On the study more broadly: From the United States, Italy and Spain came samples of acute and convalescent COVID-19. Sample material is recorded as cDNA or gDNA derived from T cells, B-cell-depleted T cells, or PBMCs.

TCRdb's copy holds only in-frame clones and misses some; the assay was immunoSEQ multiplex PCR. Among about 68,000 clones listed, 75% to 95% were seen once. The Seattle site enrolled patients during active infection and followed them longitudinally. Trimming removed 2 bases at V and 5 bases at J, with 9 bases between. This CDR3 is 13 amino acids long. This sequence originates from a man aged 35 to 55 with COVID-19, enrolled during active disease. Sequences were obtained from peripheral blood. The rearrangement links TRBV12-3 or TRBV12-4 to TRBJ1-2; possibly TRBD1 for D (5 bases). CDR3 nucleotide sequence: TGTGCCAGCAGTTTAACGGGGGAATATGGCTACACCTTC. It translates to CASSLTGEYGYTF.